A selection of T cell receptor beta chains follows, all from one sample in a study of breast tumors, draining lymph nodes, adjacent tissues. TCRdb passed the multiplex PCR reads through MiXCR, listing each CDR3 protein once. The repertoire holds some 140,000 distinct CDR3 sequences, with approximately 20% as singletons. Sample: axillary lymph node tissue. The receptors come from a female donor with breast cancer. Some clones in this sample may be carry-over from other donors' samples. Each CDR3 is given with its conserved first and last residue. Fields, in order: V gene, J gene, CDR3 length, CDR3 protein.

v_call: TRBV18
j_call: TRBJ2-3
cdr3_length: 15
cdr3_aa: CASSPGQGAGDTQYF

v_call: TRBV18
j_call: TRBJ2-1
cdr3_length: 12
cdr3_aa: CASSPEGRGQFF

v_call: TRBV9
j_call: TRBJ2-7
cdr3_length: 15
cdr3_aa: CASSVGWGSWWEQYF

v_call: TRBV3-1
j_call: TRBJ2-5
cdr3_length: 14
cdr3_aa: CASSLLAPQETQYF

v_call: TRBV20-1
j_call: TRBJ2-5
cdr3_length: 14
cdr3_aa: CSAETGGSGETQYF

v_call: TRBV2
j_call: TRBJ2-3
cdr3_length: 13
cdr3_aa: CASSGDNTDTQYF

v_call: TRBV20-1
j_call: TRBJ1-2
cdr3_length: 16
cdr3_aa: CSARDPWGAIIYGYTF

v_call: TRBV6-6
j_call: TRBJ1-2
cdr3_length: 14
cdr3_aa: CASTLPDGTMGYTF

v_call: TRBV20-1
j_call: TRBJ2-3
cdr3_length: 17
cdr3_aa: CSAHTPTSGLSTDTQYF

v_call: TRBV6-5
j_call: TRBJ1-2
cdr3_length: 16
cdr3_aa: CASSYSRDGFNYGYTF

v_call: TRBV4-1
j_call: TRBJ2-2
cdr3_length: 16
cdr3_aa: CASSHRWTGVRGELFF

v_call: TRBV20-1
j_call: TRBJ2-5
cdr3_length: 13
cdr3_aa: CSARVGGVETQYF

v_call: TRBV20-1
j_call: TRBJ1-5
cdr3_length: 14
cdr3_aa: CSASVVEGNQPQHF

v_call: TRBV19
j_call: TRBJ2-1
cdr3_length: 11
cdr3_aa: CASSIYDEQFF

v_call: TRBV7-2
j_call: TRBJ2-3
cdr3_length: 14
cdr3_aa: CASSLSSDTDTQYF

v_call: TRBV7-9
j_call: TRBJ2-7
cdr3_length: 14
cdr3_aa: CASSRKQTSGEQYF

v_call: TRBV6-5
j_call: TRBJ2-7
cdr3_length: 15
cdr3_aa: CASKGGAGHTYEQYF

v_call: TRBV30
j_call: TRBJ2-1
cdr3_length: 13
cdr3_aa: CAWTLVPVGEQFF

v_call: TRBV2
j_call: TRBJ1-5
cdr3_length: 14
cdr3_aa: CASTGGTPMGPQHF

v_call: TRBV11-2
j_call: TRBJ2-7
cdr3_length: 12
cdr3_aa: CATGEGAYEQYF

v_call: TRBV6-8
j_call: TRBJ2-5
cdr3_length: 14
cdr3_aa: CASNPLGREETQYF

v_call: TRBV11-2
j_call: TRBJ2-2
cdr3_length: 15
cdr3_aa: CASSFSGSVTGELFF